A single sample gave rise to the 20 T cell receptor beta chains below, sequenced in a study of shared clonotypes between healthy human individuals. The repertoire was sequenced with immunoSEQ multiplex PCR; TCRdb's copy has only in-frame clones and lacks some. The repertoire holds fewer than 400,000 clones, with under 80% as singletons. Sequences were obtained from memory CD4+ T cells sorted from blood. Noted subset: CD45RA-negative fraction. These receptors came from a man aged 30 to 39 in good health.

With regard to this clone: Because it lacks the conserved phenylalanine or tryptophan at the end, this CDR3 is likely a read error. The chain uses TRBV5-1 and TRBJ2-3; 9 bases map to TRBD2. Losses at the gene ends were 3 bases for V and 4 bases for J; bases not matched to a gene: 6. Germline-derived CDR1 and CDR2 are SGHRS and YFSETQ. The CDR3 is 15 residues long. The CDR3: CASSSTSGRPDTQYI. CDR3 coding DNA: TGCGCCAGCAGCTCAACTAGCGGGCGCCCAGATACGCAGTATATT.

V usage is TRBV15 and J usage is TRBJ2-1, with 9 bases matching TRBD2. The J segment lost 4 bases and the V segment lost 4 bases, leaving 2 bases of the junction unmatched. From germline, CDR1 is LNHNV and CDR2 YYDKDF (reference sequence). This CDR3 has 14 amino acids. The CDR3 DNA reads TGTGCCACCAGCACCCTAGCGGGGTACAATGAGCAGTTCTTC. The encoded protein is CATSTLAGYNEQFF. The complete variable domain, with remaining parts taken from reference TRBV15 and TRBJ2-1, reads DAMVIQNPRYQVTQFGKPVTLSCSQTLNHNVMYWYQQKSSQAPKLLFHYYDKDFNNEADTPDNFQSRRPNTSFCFLDIRSPGLGDTAMYLCATSTLAGYNEQFFGPGTRLTVL.

This sequence joins TRBV5-4 and TRBJ2-7; TRBD1 agrees at 9 bases. The CDR3 loop spans 14 amino acids. J lost 2 bases, V lost 4 bases, and 4 bases had no gene match. Germline CDR1 SGHNT, CDR2 YYREEE (reference sequence). The CDR3 spells CASSLGTGPYEQYF. DNA of the CDR3: TGTGCCAGCAGCCTGGGGACAGGGCCCTACGAGCAGTACTTC.

V and J are TRBV15 and TRBJ1-3; no clear D. This CDR3 is built from 14 residues. Trimming left V 0 bases short and J 7 bases short, with 10 bases between. CDR1 is LNHNV and CDR2 is YYDKDF in the germline V gene (reference sequence). CDR3 DNA: TGTGCCACCAGCAGAGATTATGGTCCCAACACCATATATTTT. It is translated as CATSRDYGPNTIYF.

This sequence joins TRBV19 and TRBJ1-4; no clear D. V lost 3 bases and J 8 bases, leaving 16 bases between the germline ends. Looked up from germline, CDR1 is LNHDA and CDR2 is SQIVND (reference sequence). This CDR3 is 15 amino acids long. DNA of the CDR3: TGTGCCAGTAGTATTTCGACGGGCCGGAACGAAAAACTGTTTTTT. Residues: CASSISTGRNEKLFF.

The chain recombines TRBV5-1 with TRBJ2-2; 7 bases map to TRBD1. Germline V gene data show CDR1 as SGHRS and CDR2 as YFSETQ. J lost 6 bases, V lost 4 bases, and 6 bases had no gene match. This CDR3 is 14 amino acids long. In nucleotides, the CDR3 is TGCGCCAGCAGCCTGGACAGGTCTCCCGGGGAGCTGTTTTTT. It translates to CASSLDRSPGELFF.

The chain carries TRBV7-6 and TRBJ2-2; 10 nucleotides line up with TRBD2. The length of the CDR3 is 16 residues. The germline gives CDR1 SGHVS, CDR2 FNYEAQ. With 4 bases clipped from V and 2 bases from J, the junction kept 4 bases outside the gene matches. The CDR3: CASSYIAGGNTGELFF. DNA for the CDR3: TGTGCCAGCAGCTACATAGCGGGAGGAAACACCGGGGAGCTGTTTTTT.

In this sample, this clone turned up once. The V call is TRBV9, the J call TRBJ2-3, with D tentatively TRBD2 (6 bases). This CDR3 has 12 amino acids. Germline V gene data show CDR1 as SGDLS and CDR2 as YYNGEE. V was pared by 4 bases and J by 5 bases, with 8 bases between. For the CDR3, the DNA is TGTGCCAGCAGCCTGGGGGGAGATACGCAGTATTTT. It translates to CASSLGGDTQYF.

The chain recombines TRBV14 with TRBJ1-1; D is unclear. The CDR3 loop spans 13 amino acids. Per the germline V gene, CDR1 is SGHDN and CDR2 is FVKESK. The V gene lost 5 bases and the J gene lost 0 bases, with 7 bases spanning the gap. The CDR3 loop reads CASSVTMNTEAFF. Here the CDR3 DNA reads TGTGCCAGCAGCGTTACAATGAACACTGAAGCTTTCTTT.

The chain combines TRBV4-1 with TRBJ1-2; D gene uncertain. The CDR3 consists of 14 residues. Germline V gives CDR1 MGHRA, CDR2 YSYEKL. Trimming took 0 bases from V and 4 from J, leaving 9 bases between them. This CDR3 reads CASSQDDGPYGYTF. The CDR3 bases are TGCGCCAGCAGCCAAGACGACGGACCCTATGGCTACACCTTC.

Only a few counts were recorded for this clone. This rearrangement joins TRBV28 to TRBJ1-1; D is uncertain. This CDR3 is 12 amino acids long. V lost 4 bases and J 0 bases, leaving 3 bases between the germline ends. Germline V gives CDR1 MDHEN, CDR2 SYDVKM. The CDR3 protein is CASSSVNTEAFF. CDR3 sequence (DNA): TGTGCCAGCAGTTCGGTGAACACTGAAGCTTTCTTT.

This clone was found a few times. The V gene is TRBV6-6, the J gene TRBJ2-7; 8 bases are a match to TRBD1. Germline V CDR1 and CDR2: MNHNY, SVGAGI (reference sequence). Trimming at V came to 4 bases and at J to 3 bases, leaving 5 bases not matched to a gene. The CDR3 consists of 14 residues. CDR3 amino acids: CASSLTGVGYEQYF. DNA for the CDR3: TGTGCCAGCAGTTTGACAGGGGTGGGCTACGAGCAGTACTTC.

The J gene is TRBJ1-1, the V gene TRBV2, with a tentative D call TRBD1 (5 bases). This CDR3 has 14 residues. The ends were cut back, 5 bases at V and 4 bases at J, with 14 bases in the middle. Looked up from germline, CDR1 is SNHLY and CDR2 is FYNNEI. The CDR3: CASSSQGEGTEAFF. For the CDR3, the DNA is TGTGCCAGCAGTAGCCAGGGTGAGGGCACTGAAGCTTTCTTT.

J is TRBJ2-1 and V is TRBV27; no reliable D call. Germline CDR1 and CDR2: MNHEY and SMNVEV (reference sequence). CDR3 length: 15 amino acids. The V gene lost 6 bases and the J gene lost 5 bases, with 17 bases spanning the gap. CDR3 in DNA: TGTGCCAGCAGCCAAATAGGGATCACCGACAATGAGCAGTTCTTC. Translation gives CASSQIGITDNEQFF.

The chain has TRBV30 and TRBJ2-3; either TRBD1 or TRBD2 may fit D (6 bases each). The germline V gene encodes CDR1 GTSNPN and CDR2 SVGIG (reference sequence). The CDR3 runs to 12 residues. Trimming left V 5 bases short and J 7 bases short, with 13 bases between. The CDR3 loop is CAWGRGGNTQYF. CDR3 nucleotides: TGTGCCTGGGGCAGAGGGGGGAATACGCAGTATTTT.

The V and J genes are TRBV14 and TRBJ2-2; D might be TRBD2 (6 bases). CDR1 and CDR2 from the germline V gene are SGHDN and FVKESK. The ends were cut back, 4 bases at V and 9 bases at J, with 21 bases in the middle. This CDR3 comprises 16 residues. The CDR3 sequence is CASSRRLGEALRELFF. The CDR3 DNA follows: TGTGCCAGCAGCCGACGCTTGGGGGAGGCCCTCCGGGAGCTGTTTTTT.

The chain carries TRBV5-1 and TRBJ2-1; 10 bases are shared with TRBD2. The J segment lost 7 bases and the V segment lost 0 bases, leaving 7 bases of the junction unmatched. The CDR3 totals 16 residues. Germline loops: CDR1 SGHRS, CDR2 YFSETQ. In DNA, the CDR3 is TGCGCCAGCAGCTTGGGGCGCCTAGCGGGAGATAATGAGCAGTTCTTC. This codes for CASSLGRLAGDNEQFF.

The CDR3 protein is CASSSGSGTEAFF. CDR3 nucleotide sequence: TGTGCCAGCAGCTCAGGGTCGGGCACTGAAGCTTTCTTT. This rearrangement joins TRBV11-3 to TRBJ1-1, with a weak D call TRBD1 (5 bases). Germline V gene lookup returns CDR1 SGHNT and CDR2 YENEEA. Trimming removed 4 bases at V and 4 bases at J, with 10 bases between. The CDR3 contains 13 residues.

In this sample, this clone turned up a few times. The chain recombines TRBV11-2 with TRBJ1-1; D gene unclear. There are 13 residues in the CDR3. The germline gives CDR1 SGHAT, CDR2 FQNNGV. V was pared by 4 bases and J by 3 bases, with 9 bases between. The CDR3 region has the DNA TGTGCCAGCAGCTCCCAATCGGACACTGAAGCTTTCTTT. Protein: CASSSQSDTEAFF.

The chain joins TRBV7-9 to TRBJ1-1; a possible D gene is TRBD1 (6 bases). V lost 0 bases, J lost 0 bases, and 8 bases lay in between. Germline assignment: CDR1 SEHNR and CDR2 FQNEAQ (reference sequence). This CDR3 has 15 amino acids. The CDR3 loop is CASSLARGVNTEAFF. The CDR3 DNA follows: TGTGCCAGCAGCTTAGCCAGGGGAGTGAACACTGAAGCTTTCTTT.